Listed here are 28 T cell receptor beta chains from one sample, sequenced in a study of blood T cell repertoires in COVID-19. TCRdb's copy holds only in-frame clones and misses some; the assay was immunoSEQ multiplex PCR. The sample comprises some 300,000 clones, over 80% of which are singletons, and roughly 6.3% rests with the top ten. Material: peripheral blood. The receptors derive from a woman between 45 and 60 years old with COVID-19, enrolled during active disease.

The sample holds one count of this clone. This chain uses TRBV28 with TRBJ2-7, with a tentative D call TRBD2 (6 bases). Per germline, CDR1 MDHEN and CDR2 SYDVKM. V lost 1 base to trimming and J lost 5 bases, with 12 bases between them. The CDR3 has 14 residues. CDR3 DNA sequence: TGTGCCAGCAGTTTATTCCGGGAGTCGGACGAGCAGTACTTC. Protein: CASSLFRESDEQYF.

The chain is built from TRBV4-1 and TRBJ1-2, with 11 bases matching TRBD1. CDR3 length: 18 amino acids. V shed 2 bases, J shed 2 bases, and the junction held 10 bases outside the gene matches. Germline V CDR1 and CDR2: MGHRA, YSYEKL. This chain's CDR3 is CASSQQTAGTGGNYGYTF. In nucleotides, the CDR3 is TGCGCCAGCAGCCAACAAACGGCCGGGACAGGGGGGAACTATGGCTACACCTTC.

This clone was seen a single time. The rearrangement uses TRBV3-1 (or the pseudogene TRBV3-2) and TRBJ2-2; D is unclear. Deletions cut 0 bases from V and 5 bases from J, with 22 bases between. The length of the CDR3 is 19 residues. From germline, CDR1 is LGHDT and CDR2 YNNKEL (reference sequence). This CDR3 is CASSQERSYFIEWTGELFF. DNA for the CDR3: TGTGCCAGCAGCCAAGAACGAAGTTATTTTATCGAGTGGACCGGGGAGCTGTTTTTT.

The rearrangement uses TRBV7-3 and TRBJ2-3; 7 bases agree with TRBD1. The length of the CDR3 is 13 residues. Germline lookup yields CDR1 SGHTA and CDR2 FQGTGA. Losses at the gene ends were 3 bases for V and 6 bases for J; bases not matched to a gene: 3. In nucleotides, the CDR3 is TGTGCCAGCAGCTTCCAACAGGGGGATACGCAGTATTTT. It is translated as CASSFQQGDTQYF. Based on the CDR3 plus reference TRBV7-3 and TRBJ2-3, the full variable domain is GAGVSQTPSNKVTEKGKYVELRCDPISGHTALYWYRQSLGQGPEFLIYFQGTGAADDSGLPNDRFFAVRPEGSVSTLKIQRTERGDSAVYLCASSFQQGDTQYFGPGTRLTVL.

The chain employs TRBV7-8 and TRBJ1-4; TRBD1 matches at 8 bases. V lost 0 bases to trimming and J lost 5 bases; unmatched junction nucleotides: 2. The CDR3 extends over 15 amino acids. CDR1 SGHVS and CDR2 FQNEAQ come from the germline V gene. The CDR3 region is CASSLAQGANEKLFF. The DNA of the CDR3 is TGTGCCAGCAGCTTAGCGCAGGGGGCAAATGAAAAACTGTTTTTT.

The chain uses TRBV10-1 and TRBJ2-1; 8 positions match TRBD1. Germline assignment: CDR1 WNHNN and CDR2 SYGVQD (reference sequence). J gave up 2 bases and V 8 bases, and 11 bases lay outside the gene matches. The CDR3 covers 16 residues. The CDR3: CASLQKTGEPYNEQFF. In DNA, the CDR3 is TGCGCCAGCCTTCAAAAGACAGGGGAACCCTACAATGAGCAGTTCTTC.

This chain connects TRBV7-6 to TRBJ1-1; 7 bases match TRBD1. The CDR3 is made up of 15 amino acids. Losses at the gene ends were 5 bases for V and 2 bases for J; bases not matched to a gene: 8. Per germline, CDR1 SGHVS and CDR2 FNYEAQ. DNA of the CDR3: TGTGCCAGCAGCCCTAGACAGGGACCTAACACTGAAGCTTTCTTT. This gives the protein CASSPRQGPNTEAFF.

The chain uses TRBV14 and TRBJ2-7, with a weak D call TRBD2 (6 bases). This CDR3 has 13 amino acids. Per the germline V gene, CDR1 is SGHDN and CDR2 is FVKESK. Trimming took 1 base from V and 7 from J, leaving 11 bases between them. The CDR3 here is CASSQGLAREQYF. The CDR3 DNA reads TGTGCCAGCAGCCAAGGCCTAGCGCGGGAGCAGTACTTC. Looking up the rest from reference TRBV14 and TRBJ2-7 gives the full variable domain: EAGVTQFPSHSVIEKGQTVTLRCDPISGHDNLYWYRRVMGKEIKFLLHFVKESKQDESGMPNNRFLAERTGGTYSTLKVQPAELEDSGVYFCASSQGLAREQYFGPGTRLTVT.

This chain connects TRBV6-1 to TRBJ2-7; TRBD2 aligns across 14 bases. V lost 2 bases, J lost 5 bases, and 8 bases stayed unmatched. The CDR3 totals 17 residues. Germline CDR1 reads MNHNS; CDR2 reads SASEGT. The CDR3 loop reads CASSEKGGLAGENEQYF. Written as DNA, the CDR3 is TGTGCCAGCAGTGAAAAAGGGGGACTAGCGGGAGAAAACGAGCAGTACTTC.

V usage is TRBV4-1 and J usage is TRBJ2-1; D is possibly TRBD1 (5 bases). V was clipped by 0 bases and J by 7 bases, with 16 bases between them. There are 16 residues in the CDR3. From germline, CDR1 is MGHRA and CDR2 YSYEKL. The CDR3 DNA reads TGCGCCAGCAGCCAAGATCAAAGACAGCCATTTAATGAGCAGTTCTTC. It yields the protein CASSQDQRQPFNEQFF.

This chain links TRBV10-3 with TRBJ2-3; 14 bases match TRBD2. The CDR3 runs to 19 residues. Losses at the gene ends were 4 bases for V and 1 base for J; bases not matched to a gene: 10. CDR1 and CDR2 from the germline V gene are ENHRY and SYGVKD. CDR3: CAISAAGLAGVRGTDTQYF. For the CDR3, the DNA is TGTGCCATCAGTGCTGCGGGACTAGCGGGAGTTCGGGGCACAGATACGCAGTATTTT.

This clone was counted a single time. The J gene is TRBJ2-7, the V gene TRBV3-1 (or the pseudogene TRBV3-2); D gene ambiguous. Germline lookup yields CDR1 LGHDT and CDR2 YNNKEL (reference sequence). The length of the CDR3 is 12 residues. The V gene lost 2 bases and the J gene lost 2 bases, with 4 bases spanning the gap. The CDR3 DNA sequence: TGTGCCAGCAGCCAACCCACCTACGAGCAGTACTTC. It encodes CASSQPTYEQYF.

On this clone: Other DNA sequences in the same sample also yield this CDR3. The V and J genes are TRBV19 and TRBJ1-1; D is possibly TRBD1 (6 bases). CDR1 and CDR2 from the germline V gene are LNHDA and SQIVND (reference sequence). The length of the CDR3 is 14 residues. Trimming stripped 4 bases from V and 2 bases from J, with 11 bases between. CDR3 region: CASSRRTANTEAFF. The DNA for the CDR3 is TGTGCCAGTAGTAGAAGGACAGCAAACACTGAAGCTTTCTTT.

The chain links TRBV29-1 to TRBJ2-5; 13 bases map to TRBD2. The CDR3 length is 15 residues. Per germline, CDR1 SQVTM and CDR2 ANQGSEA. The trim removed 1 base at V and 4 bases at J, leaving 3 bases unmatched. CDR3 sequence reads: CSVEVTSGRGETQYF. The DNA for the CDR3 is TGCAGCGTTGAAGTCACTAGCGGGAGGGGAGAGACCCAGTACTTC.

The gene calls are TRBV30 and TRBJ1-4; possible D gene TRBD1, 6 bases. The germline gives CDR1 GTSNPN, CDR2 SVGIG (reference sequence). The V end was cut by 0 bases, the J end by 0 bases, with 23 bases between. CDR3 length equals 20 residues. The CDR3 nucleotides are TGTGCCTGGAGTGTACTTCGAGTACAGGGCACCAAGGCAACTAATGAAAAACTGTTTTTT. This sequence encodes CAWSVLRVQGTKATNEKLFF.

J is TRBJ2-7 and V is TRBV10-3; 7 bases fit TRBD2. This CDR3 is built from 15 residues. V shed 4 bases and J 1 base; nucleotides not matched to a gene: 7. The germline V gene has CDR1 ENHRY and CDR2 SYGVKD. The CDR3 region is CAISGGGSWSYEQYF. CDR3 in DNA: TGTGCCATCAGTGGTGGCGGGAGTTGGTCCTACGAGCAGTACTTC.

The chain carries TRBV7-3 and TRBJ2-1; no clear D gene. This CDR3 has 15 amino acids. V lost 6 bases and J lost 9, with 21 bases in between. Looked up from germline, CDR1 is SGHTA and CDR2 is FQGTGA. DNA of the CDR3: TGTGCCAGCAGTTTGAACGCGGCCCCAACGAGTGAGCAGTTCTTC. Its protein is CASSLNAAPTSEQFF.

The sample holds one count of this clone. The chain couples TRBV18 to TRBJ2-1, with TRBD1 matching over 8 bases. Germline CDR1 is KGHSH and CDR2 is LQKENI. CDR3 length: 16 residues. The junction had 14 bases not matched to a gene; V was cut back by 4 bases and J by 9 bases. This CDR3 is CASSRRPDRDRSEQFF. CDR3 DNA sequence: TGTGCCAGCTCACGCAGACCGGACAGGGATCGGAGTGAGCAGTTCTTC.

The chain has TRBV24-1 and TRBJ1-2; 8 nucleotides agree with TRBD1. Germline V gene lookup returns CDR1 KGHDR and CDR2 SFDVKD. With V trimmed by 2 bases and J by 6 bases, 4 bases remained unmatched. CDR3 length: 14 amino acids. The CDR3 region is CATSDWRQGHGYTF. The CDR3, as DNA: TGTGCCACCAGTGATTGGAGACAGGGGCATGGCTACACCTTC.

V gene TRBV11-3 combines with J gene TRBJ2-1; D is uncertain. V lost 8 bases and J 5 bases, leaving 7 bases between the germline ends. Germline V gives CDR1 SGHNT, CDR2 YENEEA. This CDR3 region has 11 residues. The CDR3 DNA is TGTGCCAGCCAAAAAAACAATGAGCAGTTCTTC. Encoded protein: CASQKNNEQFF. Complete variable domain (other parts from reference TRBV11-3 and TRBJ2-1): EAGVVQSPRYKIIEKKQPVAFWCNPISGHNTLYWYLQNLGQGPELLIRYENEEAVDDSQLPKDRFSAERLKGVDSTLKIQPAELGDSAVYLCASQKNNEQFFGPGTRLTVL.

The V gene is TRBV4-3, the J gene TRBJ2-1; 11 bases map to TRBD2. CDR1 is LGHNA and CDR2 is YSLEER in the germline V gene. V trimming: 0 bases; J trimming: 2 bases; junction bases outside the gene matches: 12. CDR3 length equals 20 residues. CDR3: CASSQDWASGRTTAYNEQFF. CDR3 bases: TGCGCCAGCAGCCAAGACTGGGCTAGCGGGAGGACCACGGCCTACAATGAGCAGTTCTTC.

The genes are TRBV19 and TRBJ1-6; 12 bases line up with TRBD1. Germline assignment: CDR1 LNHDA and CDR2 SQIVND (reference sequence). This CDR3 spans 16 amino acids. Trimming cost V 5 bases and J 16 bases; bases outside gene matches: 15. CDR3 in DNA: TGTGCCAGTAGTCTAACCGGGACAGGGGGCCAGCTAGCTCTCCACTTT. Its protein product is CASSLTGTGGQLALHF.

Here the CDR3 DNA reads TGTGCCAGCAGTGGCCCAGGGACAGGGGCCTCCTATGGCTACACCTTC. Translating gives CASSGPGTGASYGYTF. This chain links TRBV6-1 with TRBJ1-2; TRBD1 matches at 10 bases. Looked up from germline, CDR1 is MNHNS and CDR2 is SASEGT. The CDR3 sequence is 16 residues long. V lost 4 bases, J lost 4 bases, and 9 bases stayed unmatched.

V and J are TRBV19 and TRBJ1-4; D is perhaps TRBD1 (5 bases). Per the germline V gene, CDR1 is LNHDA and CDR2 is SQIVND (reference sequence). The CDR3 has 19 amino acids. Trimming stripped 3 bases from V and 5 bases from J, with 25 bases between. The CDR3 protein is CASSIGVGVMWSPNEKLFF. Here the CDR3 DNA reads TGTGCCAGTAGTATTGGGGTAGGGGTAATGTGGAGCCCCAATGAAAAACTGTTTTTT.

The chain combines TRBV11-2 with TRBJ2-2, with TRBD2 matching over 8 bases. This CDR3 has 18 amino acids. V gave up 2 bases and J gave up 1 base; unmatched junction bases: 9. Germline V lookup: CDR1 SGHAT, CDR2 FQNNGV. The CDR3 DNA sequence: TGTGCCAGCAGCTTAATACCCGGGGGGGGGTTGAACACCGGGGAGCTGTTTTTT. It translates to CASSLIPGGGLNTGELFF.

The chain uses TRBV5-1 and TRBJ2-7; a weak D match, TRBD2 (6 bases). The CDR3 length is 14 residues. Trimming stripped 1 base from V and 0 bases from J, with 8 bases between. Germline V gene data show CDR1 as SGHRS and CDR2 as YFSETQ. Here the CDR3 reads CASSLMTSSYEQYF. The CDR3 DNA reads TGCGCCAGCAGCTTGATGACTAGCTCCTACGAGCAGTACTTC.

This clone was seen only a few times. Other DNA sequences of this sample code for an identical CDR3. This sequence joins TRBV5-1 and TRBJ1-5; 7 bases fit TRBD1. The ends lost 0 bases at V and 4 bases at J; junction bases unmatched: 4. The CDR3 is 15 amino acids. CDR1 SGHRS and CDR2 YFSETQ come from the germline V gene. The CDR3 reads CASSLGDSPNQPQHF. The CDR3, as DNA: TGCGCCAGCAGCTTGGGGGACAGTCCAAATCAGCCCCAGCATTTT. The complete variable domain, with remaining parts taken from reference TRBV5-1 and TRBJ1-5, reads KAGVTQTPRYLIKTRGQQVTLSCSPISGHRSVSWYQQTPGQGLQFLFEYFSETQRNKGNFPGRFSGRQFSNSRSEMNVSTLELGDSALYLCASSLGDSPNQPQHFGDGTRLSIL.

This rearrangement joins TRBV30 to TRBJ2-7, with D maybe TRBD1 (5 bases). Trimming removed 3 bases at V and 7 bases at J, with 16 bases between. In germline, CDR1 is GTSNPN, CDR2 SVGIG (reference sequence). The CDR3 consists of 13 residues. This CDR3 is CAWRQGLKGEQYF. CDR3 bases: TGTGCCTGGAGGCAAGGGTTAAAGGGGGAGCAGTACTTC.